The source of this TCR beta chain is a study of naive and memory T cell subsets. An equimolar mix of two oligonucleotides served as the beta constant-region primer for TRBC1 and TRBC2. Ligated cDNA was amplified by four rounds of PCR with nested alpha and beta constant-region primers and SP2. TCRdb re-analysed the UMI-ligation and nested PCR reads in MiXCR, keeping a single row per CDR3 protein. The profile shows about 120,000 distinct CDR3 sequences, 36% of them singletons. The table lists this clonotype with many counts. The CDR3 spans 13 residues. Looked up from germline, CDR1 is LNHDA and CDR2 is SQIVND (reference sequence). The V and J ends lost 5 bases and 2 bases respectively, with 9 bases between them.

This TCR was sampled from a human donor in good health. The chain joins TRBV19 to TRBJ2-5; D might be TRBD2 (6 bases). Sequenced sample: central memory CD4+ T cells from blood. DNA of the CDR3: TGTGCCAGTAGTTGGACTATACAAGAGACCCAGTACTTC. It specifies CASSWTIQETQYF.